Listed here are 13 T cell receptor beta chains from one sample, sequenced in a study of cytomegalovirus exposure and HLA in healthy donors. The PCR used 60 Vbeta and 13 Jbeta primers. TCRdb's copy holds only in-frame clones and misses some; the assay was immunoSEQ multiplex PCR. The table records over 150,000 clones, around four fifths of them present only once. Sequencing input: PBMCs. The source of these receptors is a girl between 5 and 17 years old in good health and CMV-seropositive.

This clone was recorded a few times. This sequence joins TRBV19 and TRBJ1-1; the match to TRBD1 covers 8 bases. Germline CDR1 reads LNHDA; CDR2 reads SQIVND (reference sequence). V dropped 5 bases and J dropped 5; count of bases not matched to a gene: 7. The CDR3 extends over 14 amino acids. CDR3 region: CASSGDRGWTEAFF. The CDR3, as DNA: TGTGCCAGTAGTGGAGACAGGGGCTGGACTGAAGCTTTCTTT.

The CDR3 protein is CATSRDPDDYYGYTF. The CDR3 DNA reads as TGTGCCACCAGCAGAGATCCAGATGACTACTATGGCTACACCTTC. J is TRBJ1-2 and V is TRBV15; D is undetermined. This CDR3 spans 15 amino acids. V dropped 0 bases and J dropped 3 bases, with 11 bases sitting between them. From germline, CDR1 is LNHNV and CDR2 YYDKDF (reference sequence).

CDR3 bases: TGCGCCAGCAGCCCGGGACTAGCGGGAATCCAAGAGACCCAGTACTTC. Translating it yields CASSPGLAGIQETQYF. The chain employs TRBV5-1 and TRBJ2-5; 13 nucleotides line up with TRBD2. This CDR3 is 16 amino acids long. J was trimmed by 1 base and V by 4 bases; bases with no gene match: 4. From germline, CDR1 is SGHRS and CDR2 YFSETQ.

With respect to this clone: The junction departs from the called germline gene at one end, perhaps through a read error. This chain links TRBV7-9 with TRBJ1-1; D remains ambiguous. The CDR3 extends over 13 amino acids. CDR1 and CDR2 from the germline V gene are SEHNR and FQNEAQ (reference sequence). The CDR3 DNA follows: TGTTCCAGCAGCTTAGGTCTAGTTCCCGGCGCTTTCTTT. Translated, it gives CSSSLGLVPGAFF.

The chain joins TRBV10-3 to TRBJ2-5; D possibly corresponds to TRBD2 (5 bases). CDR1 and CDR2 from the germline V gene are ENHRY and SYGVKD. The V gene lost 6 bases and the J gene lost 3 bases, with 14 bases spanning the gap. The length of the CDR3 is 14 residues. As DNA, the CDR3 is TGTGCCATCAGCCCTTTTAGCGCAGAAGAGACCCAGTACTTC. This sequence encodes CAISPFSAEETQYF.

With respect to this clone: An end of the junction does not agree with germline; a read error may underlie this. The CDR3 sequence is CAGSLGQLYGYTF. In DNA, the CDR3 is TGTGCCGGCAGCCTTGGACAGCTATATGGCTACACCTTC. The gene calls are TRBV9 and TRBJ1-2; weak D call: TRBD1 (6 bases). Germline V lookup: CDR1 SGDLS, CDR2 YYNGEE. This CDR3 region has 13 residues.

This clone is a singleton in its sample. The genes are TRBV6-1 and TRBJ2-5, with a tentative D call TRBD1 (6 bases). Looked up from germline, CDR1 is MNHNS and CDR2 is SASEGT. CDR3 length: 14 amino acids. The V end was cut by 1 base, the J end by 6 bases, with 12 bases between. The CDR3 loop reads CASSEDRVLKTQYF. The DNA for the CDR3 is TGTGCCAGCAGTGAAGACAGGGTTTTGAAGACCCAGTACTTC.

The chain joins TRBV11-1 to TRBJ2-4; 7 bases are shared with TRBD1. CDR1 and CDR2 (germline): SGHAT, FQDESV (reference sequence). The V and J ends lost 5 bases and 0 bases, in that order; junction bases with no gene match: 10. The CDR3 extends over 17 amino acids. CDR3 amino acids: CASSTRDSPLAKNIQYF. The CDR3 coding sequence is TGTGCCAGCAGCACCCGGGACAGTCCGTTAGCCAAAAACATTCAGTACTTC.

This clone was observed a handful of times. The chain carries TRBV4-1 and TRBJ1-1, with TRBD1 matching 9 bases. Germline CDR1 is MGHRA and CDR2 is YSYEKL. Germline trimming cut 2 bases from V and 4 bases from J; bases unmatched to any gene: 5. The CDR3 is made up of 15 amino acids. CDR3 coding DNA: TGCGCCAGCAGCCAAAGGGACAGGGAGGTCACTGAAGCTTTCTTT. This gives the protein CASSQRDREVTEAFF.

The rearrangement links TRBV7-9 to TRBJ2-5; D might be TRBD2 (5 bases). The CDR3 length is 14 residues. V lost 1 base and J 5 bases, leaving 11 bases between the germline ends. The V gene's germline CDR1 is SEHNR and CDR2 FQNEAQ (reference sequence). The CDR3 loop is CASSLEFGGETQYF. CDR3 DNA sequence: TGTGCCAGCAGCTTAGAGTTCGGAGGCGAGACCCAGTACTTC.

This clone is a singleton in its sample. The chain combines TRBV18 with TRBJ2-7; no clear D gene. CDR1 is KGHSH, CDR2 LQKENI, per germline. V was pared by 3 bases and J by 4 bases, with 7 bases between. The CDR3 length is 12 residues. The CDR3 loop is CASSPTEYEQYF. The CDR3 DNA reads as TGTGCCAGCTCACCTACAGAGTACGAGCAGTACTTC.

The V and J genes are TRBV2 and TRBJ1-1, with 7 bases matching TRBD1. The V segment lost 2 bases and the J segment 1 base; nucleotides outside the gene matches: 1. The CDR3 is made up of 14 amino acids. Germline CDR1 is SNHLY and CDR2 is FYNNEI. The CDR3 nucleotides read TGTGCCAGCAGTGAACAGGGGGGGAACACTGAAGCTTTCTTT. Translating it yields CASSEQGGNTEAFF.

Here the CDR3 reads CASSSTGLNEKLFF. As DNA, the CDR3 is TGTGCCAGCAGCTCGACAGGCTTGAATGAAAAACTGTTTTTT. The J gene is TRBJ1-4, the V gene TRBV7-8; tentative D call: TRBD1 (6 bases). V gave up 4 bases and J gave up 5 bases, with 11 bases separating them. The CDR3 contains 14 residues. Germline CDR1 and CDR2: SGHVS and FQNEAQ.